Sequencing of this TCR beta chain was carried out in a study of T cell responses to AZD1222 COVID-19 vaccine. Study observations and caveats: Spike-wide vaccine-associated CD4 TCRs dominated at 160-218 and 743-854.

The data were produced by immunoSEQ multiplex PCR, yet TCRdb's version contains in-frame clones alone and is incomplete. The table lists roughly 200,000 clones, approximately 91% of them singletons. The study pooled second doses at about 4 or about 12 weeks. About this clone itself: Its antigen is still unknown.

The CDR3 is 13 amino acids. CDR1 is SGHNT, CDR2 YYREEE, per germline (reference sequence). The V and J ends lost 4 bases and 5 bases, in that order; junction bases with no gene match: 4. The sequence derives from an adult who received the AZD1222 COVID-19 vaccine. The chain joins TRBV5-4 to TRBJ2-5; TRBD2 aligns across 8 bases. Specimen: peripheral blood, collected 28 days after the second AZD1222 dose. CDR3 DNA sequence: TGTGCCAGCAGCAGTAGCGGGGAGGAGACCCAGTACTTC. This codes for CASSSSGEETQYF.